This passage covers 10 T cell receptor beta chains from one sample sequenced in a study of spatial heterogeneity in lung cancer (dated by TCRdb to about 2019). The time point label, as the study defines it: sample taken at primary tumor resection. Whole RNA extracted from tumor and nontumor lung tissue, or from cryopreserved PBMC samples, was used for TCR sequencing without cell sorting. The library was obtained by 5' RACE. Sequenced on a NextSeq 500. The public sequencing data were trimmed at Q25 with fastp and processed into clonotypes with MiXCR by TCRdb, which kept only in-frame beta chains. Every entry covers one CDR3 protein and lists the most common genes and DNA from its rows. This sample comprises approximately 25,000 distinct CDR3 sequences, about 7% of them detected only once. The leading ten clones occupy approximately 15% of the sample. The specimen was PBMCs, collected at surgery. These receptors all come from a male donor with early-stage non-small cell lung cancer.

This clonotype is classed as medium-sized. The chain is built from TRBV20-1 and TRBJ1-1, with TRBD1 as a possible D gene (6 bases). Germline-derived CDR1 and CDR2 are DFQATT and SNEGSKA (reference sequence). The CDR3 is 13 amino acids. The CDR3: CRPVDSRNTEAFF. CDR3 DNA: TGCCGGCCCGTGGACAGTAGGAACACTGAAGCTTTCTTT.

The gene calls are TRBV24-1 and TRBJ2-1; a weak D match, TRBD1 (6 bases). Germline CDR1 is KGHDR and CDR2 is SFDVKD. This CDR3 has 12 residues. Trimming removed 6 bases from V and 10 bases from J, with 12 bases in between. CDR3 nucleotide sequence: TGTGCCACCAGTTTGGGGGACACCGAGCAGTTCTTC. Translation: CATSLGDTEQFF.

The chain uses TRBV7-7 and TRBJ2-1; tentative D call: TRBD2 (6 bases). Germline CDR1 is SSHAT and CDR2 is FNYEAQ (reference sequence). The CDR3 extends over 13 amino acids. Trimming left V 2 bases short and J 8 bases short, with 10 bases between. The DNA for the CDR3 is TGTGCCAGCAGCTTAAAACTAGCCTATGAGCAGTTCTTC. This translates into CASSLKLAYEQFF.

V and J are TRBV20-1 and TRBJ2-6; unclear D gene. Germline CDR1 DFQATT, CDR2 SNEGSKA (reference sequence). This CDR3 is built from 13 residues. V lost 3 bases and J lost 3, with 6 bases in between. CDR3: CSASANGANVLTF. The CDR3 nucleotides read TGCAGTGCTAGTGCGAATGGGGCCAACGTCCTGACTTTC.

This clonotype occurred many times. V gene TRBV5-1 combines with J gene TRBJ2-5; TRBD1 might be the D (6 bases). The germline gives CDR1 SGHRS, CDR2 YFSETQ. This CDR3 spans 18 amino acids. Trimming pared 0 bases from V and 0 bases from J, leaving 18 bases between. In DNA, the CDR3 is TGCGCCAGCAGCTTGGGTATACGGGGACAATACAACCAAGAGACCCAGTACTTC. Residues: CASSLGIRGQYNQETQYF.

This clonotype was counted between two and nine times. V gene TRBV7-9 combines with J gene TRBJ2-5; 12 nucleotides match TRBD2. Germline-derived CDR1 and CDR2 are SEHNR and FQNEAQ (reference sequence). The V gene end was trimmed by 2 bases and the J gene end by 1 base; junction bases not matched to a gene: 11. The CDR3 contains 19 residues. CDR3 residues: CASSLPRLAGALRQETQYF. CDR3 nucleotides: TGTGCCAGCAGCTTACCCCGACTAGCGGGAGCTCTACGCCAAGAGACCCAGTACTTC. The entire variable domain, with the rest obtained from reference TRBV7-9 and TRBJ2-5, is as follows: DTGVSQNPRHKITKRGQNVTFRCDPISEHNRLYWYRQTLGQGPEFLTYFQNEAQLEKSRLLSDRFSAERPKGSFSTLEIQRTEQGDSAMYLCASSLPRLAGALRQETQYFGPGTRLLVL.

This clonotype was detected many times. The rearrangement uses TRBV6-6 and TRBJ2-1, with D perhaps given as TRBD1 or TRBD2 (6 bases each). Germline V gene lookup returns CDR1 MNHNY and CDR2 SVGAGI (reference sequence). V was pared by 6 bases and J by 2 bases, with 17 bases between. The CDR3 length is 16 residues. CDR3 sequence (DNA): TGTGCCAGCAGGTACGGGCAGGGGAGGCCCTACAATGAGCAGTTCTTC. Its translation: CASRYGQGRPYNEQFF.

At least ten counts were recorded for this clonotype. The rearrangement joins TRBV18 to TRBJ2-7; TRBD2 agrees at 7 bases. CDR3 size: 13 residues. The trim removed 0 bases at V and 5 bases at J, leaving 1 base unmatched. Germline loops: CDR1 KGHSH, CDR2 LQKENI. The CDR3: CASSPPGGDEQYF. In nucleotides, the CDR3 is TGTGCCAGCTCACCACCGGGAGGGGACGAGCAGTACTTC.

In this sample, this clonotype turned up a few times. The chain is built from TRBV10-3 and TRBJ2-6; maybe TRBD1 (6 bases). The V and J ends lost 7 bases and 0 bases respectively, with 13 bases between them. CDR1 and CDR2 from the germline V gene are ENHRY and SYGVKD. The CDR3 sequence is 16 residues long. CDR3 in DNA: TGTGCCATCACCAACACAGGGCGCTCTGGGGCCAACGTCCTGACTTTC. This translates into CAITNTGRSGANVLTF.

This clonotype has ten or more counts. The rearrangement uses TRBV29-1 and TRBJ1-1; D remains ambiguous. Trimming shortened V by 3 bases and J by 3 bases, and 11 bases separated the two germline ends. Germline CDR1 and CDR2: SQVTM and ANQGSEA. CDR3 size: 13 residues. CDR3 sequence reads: CSVEIMRDTEAFF. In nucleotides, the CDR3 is TGCAGCGTTGAGATTATGAGAGACACTGAAGCTTTCTTT.